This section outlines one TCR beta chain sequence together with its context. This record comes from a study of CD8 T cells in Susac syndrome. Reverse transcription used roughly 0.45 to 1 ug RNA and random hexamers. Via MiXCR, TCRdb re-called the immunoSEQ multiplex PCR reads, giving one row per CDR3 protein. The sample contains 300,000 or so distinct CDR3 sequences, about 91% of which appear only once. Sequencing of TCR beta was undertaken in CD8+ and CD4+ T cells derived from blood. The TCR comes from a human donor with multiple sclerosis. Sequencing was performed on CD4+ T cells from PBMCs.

CDR3 nucleotides: TGTGCCAGCAGCGTAGAGGGAACAACTAATGAAAAACTGTTTTTT. As protein: CASSVEGTTNEKLFF. This chain connects TRBV9 to TRBJ1-4; D gene unclear. V lost 0 bases, J lost 0 bases, and 6 bases lay in between. The CDR3 loop spans 15 amino acids. Germline lookup yields CDR1 SGDLS and CDR2 YYNGEE.